This T cell receptor beta chain originates from a study of cytomegalovirus exposure and HLA in healthy donors (dated by TCRdb to about 2017). Regarding the complete study: According to a later analysis, one platform produced both the approximately 110 validation repertoires and the 666 repertoires of the first cohort. High-throughput TCR immunosequencing, statistical association of individual TCRs with disease status, and machine learning were combined to predict cytomegalovirus infection status. Besides the first cohort of roughly 700 subjects, a separate validation cohort made up of roughly 120 different subjects was used. The study aimed to test whether signatures of past pathogen exposure could be identified by cataloging public T cell receptors.

The donors belonged to the validation cohort of around 120 subjects, which was separate from the roughly 670-subject first cohort. Taken from cysteine to phenylalanine, the CDR3 has 17 residues. This entry keeps only the CDR3 DNA: 51 bases, framed from base 1. Based on the germline V gene, the CDR1 and CDR2 sequences are SGHNT and YENEEA. The germline V and J ends show losses of 6 bases and 2 bases respectively, and no gene match explains 9 bases of the junction. A note on this clone: Its antigen is not yet known. No base quality values were provided; no much bigger clone lies one nucleotide off.

The receptor library was made with the immunoSEQ multiplex PCR assay. Per the original workflow: A statistical classification framework was built to diagnose cytomegalovirus status from the catalog of TCR beta chain sequences. TCRdb took this table from immuneACCESS and kept in-frame rearrangements with V and J called. Such tables lack part of the clones; where checked against another copy, unresolved V genes explain under half of the gap, and the rest is unexplained. The DNA gave D and trimming, while V, J and clone size come from that table. The sample has 130,000 to 150,000 clones on record, approximately 85% of them singletons. The top ten clones comprise over 1.1% of the sample. On the study overall, not on this receptor specifically: In a later analysis, TCRs clustered in the first cohort were found to also tend to co-occur in the roughly 120 validation repertoires, with about 94% of cluster scores above 0. A few of the identified cytomegalovirus-associated TCR beta chains were confirmed in vitro to be specific for cytomegalovirus antigens. A later analysis lacked HLA typing for the validation cohort, so it scored co-occurrence in that cohort across all 110 or so repertoires. In both the original and validation cohorts, the classifier was reported to diagnose cytomegalovirus status with high specificity and sensitivity. The authors suggested that the approach could potentially be extended to other disease states and immunological phenotypes. Most TCR sequences were seen in very few donors, while some public TCRs were found in many individuals. The study gave a list of around 170 TCR beta chains associated with cytomegalovirus.

Sequenced input: PBMCs. The rearranged segments are TRBV11-3 and TRBJ1-4; 10 central nucleotides agree with TRBD1. This receptor was obtained from a woman between 25 and 40 years old in good health and CMV-seronegative. CDR3 loop: CASSSGQGGGTNEKLFF. The DNA sequence is given as TGTGCCAGCAGTTCCGGACAGGGGGGAGGCACTAATGAAAAACTGTTTTTT.